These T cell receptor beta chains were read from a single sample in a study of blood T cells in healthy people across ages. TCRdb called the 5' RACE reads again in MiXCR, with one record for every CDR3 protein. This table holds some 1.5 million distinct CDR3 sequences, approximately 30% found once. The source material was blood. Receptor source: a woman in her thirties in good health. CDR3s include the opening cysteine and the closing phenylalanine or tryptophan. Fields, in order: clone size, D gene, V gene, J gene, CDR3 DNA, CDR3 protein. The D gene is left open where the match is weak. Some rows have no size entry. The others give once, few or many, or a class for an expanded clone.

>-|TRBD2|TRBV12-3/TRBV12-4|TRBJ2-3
TGTGCCAGCAGTTTTGCAGCTCTAGCGGGGGGCCTTACAGATACGCAGTATTTT
CASSFAALAGGLTDTQYF
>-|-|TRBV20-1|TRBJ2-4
TGCAGTGCTTCAGGGGGGGTCTCCTACAATGAGCAGTACTTC
CSASGGVSYNEQYF
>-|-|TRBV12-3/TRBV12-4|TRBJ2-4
TGTGCCAGCAGGTTCAAAGGTTTAAACATTCAGTACTTC
CASRFKGLNIQYF
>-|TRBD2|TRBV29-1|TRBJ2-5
TGCAGCGTTGAAAAACTAGCGGAGGCGGACGAGACCCAGTACTTC
CSVEKLAEADETQYF
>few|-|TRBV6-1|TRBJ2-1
TGTGCCGCGGACTTACCCTCCTACAATGAGCAGTTCTTC
CAADLPSYNEQFF
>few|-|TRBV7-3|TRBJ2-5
TGTGCCAGCAGCTTAACGTACAGTGGGACCCAGTACTTC
CASSLTYSGTQYF
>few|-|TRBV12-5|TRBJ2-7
TGTGCTAGTGGTTCCGGAGGGGACTCGCGCTACGAGCAGTACTTC
CASGSGGDSRYEQYF
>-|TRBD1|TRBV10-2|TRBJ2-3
TGCGCCAGCAGTGAGTCGCAGGGGGCCACAGATACGCAGTATTTT
CASSESQGATDTQYF
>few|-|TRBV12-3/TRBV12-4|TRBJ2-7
TGTGCCAGCAGTAGGGTGTCAGGGCTCTACGAGCAGTACTTC
CASSRVSGLYEQYF
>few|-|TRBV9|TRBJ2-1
TGTGCCAGCAGCGTCCGCGGGCTACCCGACTTAAATGAGCAGTTCTTC
CASSVRGLPDLNEQFF
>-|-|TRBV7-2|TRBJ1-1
TGTGCCAGCAGCCGATTCACGACGGGAAACACTGAAGCTTTCTTT
CASSRFTTGNTEAFF
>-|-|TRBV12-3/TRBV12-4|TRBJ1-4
TGTGCCAGCAGTCCACAGCCTAATGAAAAACTGTTTTTT
CASSPQPNEKLFF
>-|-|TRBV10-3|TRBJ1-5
TGTGCCATCAGTGAAGGCGGCCTGGATCAGCCCCAGCATTTT
CAISEGGLDQPQHF
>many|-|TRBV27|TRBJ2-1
TGTGCCAGCAGTTCCCCAGCGGCTAGGGGGGGCTACAATGAGCAGTTCTTC
CASSSPAARGGYNEQFF
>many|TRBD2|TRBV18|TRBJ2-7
TGTGCCAGCTCACCACTGGGCGGGAGCTCCTACGAGCAGTACTTC
CASSPLGGSSYEQYF
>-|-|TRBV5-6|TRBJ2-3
TGTGCCAGCAGCATGGTTATTAGCACAGATACGCAGTATTTT
CASSMVISTDTQYF
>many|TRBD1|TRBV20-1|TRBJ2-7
TGCAGTGCTCGCTTTACAGGGGTACAGCAGTACTTC
CSARFTGVQQYF
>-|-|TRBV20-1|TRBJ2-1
TGCAGTCAACTACAGGGTAGGGGCAATGAGCAGTTCTTC
CSQLQGRGNEQFF
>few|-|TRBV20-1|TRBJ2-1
TGCAGTGCTAGAGAGGGTAGCCTTGGTGAGCAGTTCTTC
CSAREGSLGEQFF
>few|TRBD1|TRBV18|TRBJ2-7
TGTGCCAGCTCACTTGTTCCAGGGGGAAACTCCTACGAGCAGTACTTC
CASSLVPGGNSYEQYF
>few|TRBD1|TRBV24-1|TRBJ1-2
TGTGCCACCAGTGATCCTAGAGACAGGGGTGGAGGCTACACCTTC
CATSDPRDRGGGYTF
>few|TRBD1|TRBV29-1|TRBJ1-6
TGCAGCGTTTCGTCCGGGACAGACGGTTCACCCCTCCACTTT
CSVSSGTDGSPLHF
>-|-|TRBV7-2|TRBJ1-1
TGTGCCAGCAGCGTTGGAGGTGGGGGAGGGAACACTGAAGCTTTCTTT
CASSVGGGGGNTEAFF
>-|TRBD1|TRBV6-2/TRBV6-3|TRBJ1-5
TGTGCCAGCAGATCCACAGGGGGAGCGAACCTTAGCAATCAGCCCCAGCATTTT
CASRSTGGANLSNQPQHF
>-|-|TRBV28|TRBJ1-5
TGTGCCAGCAGTTTTCCGGGTCCCCAGCCCCAGCATTTT
CASSFPGPQPQHF
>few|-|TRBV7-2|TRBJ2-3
TGTGCCAGCAGCTTAGTAGCAGCGGCTGATACGCAGTATTTT
CASSLVAAADTQYF
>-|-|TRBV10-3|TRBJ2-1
TGTGCCATCAGTGAGGGACAGAACCACAATGAGCAGTTCTTC
CAISEGQNHNEQFF
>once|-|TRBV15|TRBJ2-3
TGTGCCACCAGCGGGAGGGGGGGCGGATCCACAGATACGCAGTATTTT
CATSGRGGGSTDTQYF
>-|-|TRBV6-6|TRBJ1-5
TGTGCCAGCATTGCAGCTCAGGGAAGCAATCAGCCCCAGCATTTT
CASIAAQGSNQPQHF
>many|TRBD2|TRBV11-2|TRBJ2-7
TGTGCCAGCAGCTTTACCGGACTAGCGGGAGGAGGTTGGACCTACGAGCAGTACTTC
CASSFTGLAGGGWTYEQYF
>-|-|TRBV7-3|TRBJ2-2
TGTGCCAGCGGTGGGACCGGGGAGCTGTTTTTT
CASGGTGELFF